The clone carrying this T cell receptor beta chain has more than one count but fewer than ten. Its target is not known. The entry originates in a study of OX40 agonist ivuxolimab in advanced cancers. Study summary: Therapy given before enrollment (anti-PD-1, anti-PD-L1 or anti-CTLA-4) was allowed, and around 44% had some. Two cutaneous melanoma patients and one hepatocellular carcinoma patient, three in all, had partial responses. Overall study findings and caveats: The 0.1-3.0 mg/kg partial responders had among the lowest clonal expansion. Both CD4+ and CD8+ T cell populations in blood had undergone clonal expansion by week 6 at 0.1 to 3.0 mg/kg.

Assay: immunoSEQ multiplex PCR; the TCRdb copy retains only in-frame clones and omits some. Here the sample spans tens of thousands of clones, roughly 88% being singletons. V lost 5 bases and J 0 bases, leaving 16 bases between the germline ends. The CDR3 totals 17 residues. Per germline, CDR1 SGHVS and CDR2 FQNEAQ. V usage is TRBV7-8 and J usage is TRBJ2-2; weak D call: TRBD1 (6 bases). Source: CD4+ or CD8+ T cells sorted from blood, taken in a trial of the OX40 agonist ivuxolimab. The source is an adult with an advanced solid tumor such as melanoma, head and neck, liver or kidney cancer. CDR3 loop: CASSPGWTEANTGELFF. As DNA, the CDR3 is TGTGCCAGCAGCCCTGGGTGGACAGAGGCGAACACCGGGGAGCTGTTTTTT.